This T cell receptor (beta chain) is drawn from a study of lymphopenia after photon versus proton radiotherapy. The protocol was immunoSEQ multiplex PCR, while the TCRdb copy is restricted to in-frame clones and leaves out a portion. The sample contains 35,000 to 45,000 clones, roughly four fifths of which appear only once. The CDR3 length is 16 residues. Germline CDR1 is MRHNA and CDR2 is SNTAGT. The V and J ends lost 6 bases and 8 bases, in that order; junction bases with no gene match: 14. The TCR originated in a woman in her 70s with pancreatic cancer. The chain has TRBV6-4 and TRBJ1-2; 11 bases agree with TRBD1. The sequencing used peripheral blood, collected from a patient treated with proton-based radiotherapy. DNA for the CDR3: TGTGCCAGCAGGCGGGACAGGGGGGCAGTGACGGAGGGCTACACCTTC. Amino acid sequence: CASRRDRGAVTEGYTF.